The 13 T cell receptor beta chains reported below all come from one sample, sequenced in a study of sequential checkpoint blockade in melanoma. Treatment in this sample: randomized to nivolumab then ipilimumab (arm A) or the reverse (arm B). The assay was immunoSEQ multiplex PCR, and TCRdb's table has in-frame clones only and misses some. This table holds 10,000 to 15,000 clones, around 20% found once. The starting material was tumor tissue (inferred from file names), obtained from a patient given nivolumab and ipilimumab in sequence. The receptors shown here come from a human donor with melanoma.

This clone showed up just a few times. This chain connects TRBV6-8 to TRBJ2-4, with 9 bases fitting TRBD1. Germline assignment: CDR1 MNHGY and CDR2 SAAAGT. V lost 5 bases, J lost 7 bases, and 3 bases stayed unmatched. The CDR3 runs 13 residues. CDR3 bases: TGTGCCAGCAGTCTACAGGGGGCGAACATTCAGTACTTC. The encoded protein is CASSLQGANIQYF.

This clone has a handful of counts. V and J are TRBV6-8 and TRBJ1-1; unclear D gene. Trimming cost V 5 bases and J 6 bases, with 13 bases left between them. This CDR3 has 13 amino acids. Germline CDR1 reads MNHGY; CDR2 reads SAAAGT. CDR3 sequence reads: CASSGDYRAEAFF. The CDR3, as DNA: TGTGCCAGCAGTGGAGATTATAGGGCTGAAGCTTTCTTT.

The V call is TRBV29-1, the J call TRBJ2-1; 9 nucleotides agree with TRBD2. This CDR3 has 12 amino acids. Germline lookup yields CDR1 SQVTM and CDR2 ANQGSEA. The J segment lost 6 bases and the V segment lost 7 bases, leaving 4 bases of the junction unmatched. CDR3 sequence reads: CSALLAGNEQFF. DNA for the CDR3: TGCAGCGCGCTACTAGCGGGCAATGAGCAGTTCTTC.

This clone has just a few counts. CDR3 residues: CASSILGIEAFF. CDR3 sequence (DNA): TGTGCCAGTAGTATTTTGGGGATTGAAGCTTTCTTT. The chain joins TRBV19 to TRBJ1-1; D remains unclear. Germline V lookup: CDR1 LNHDA, CDR2 SQIVND (reference sequence). This CDR3 has 12 amino acids. Trimming shortened V by 3 bases and J by 7 bases, and 9 bases separated the two germline ends. Filled out from reference TRBV19 and TRBJ1-1, the complete variable domain reads DGGITQSPKYLFRKEGQNVTLSCEQNLNHDAMYWYRQDPGQGLRLIYYSQIVNDFQKGDIAEGYSVSREKKESFPLTVTSAQKNPTAFYLCASSILGIEAFFGQGTRLTVV.

The chain carries TRBV6-7 and TRBJ2-5, with 11 bases identical to TRBD2. TRBV6-7 is placed among ORFs of uncertain function. J gave up 4 bases and V 2 bases, and 6 bases lay outside the gene matches. CDR3 length equals 16 residues. The CDR3 is CASSYTTTSGRETQYF. CDR3 nucleotide sequence: TGTGCCAGCAGTTACACAACTACTAGCGGGAGAGAGACCCAGTACTTC.

The rearrangement links TRBV1 to TRBJ1-1; TRBD1, the table's D call, lacks a check against the DNA. TRBV1 is noted as a pseudogene. CDR3 length: 15 amino acids. The CDR3 DNA reads TGCGCCAGCAGCCAAGTGCGACAGGGGAGCACTGAAGCTTTCTTT. It codes for CASSQVRQGSTEAFF.

This clone was seen at least ten times. The chain carries TRBV6-8 and TRBJ1-1; TRBD1 is a possible D gene (6 bases). CDR1 is MNHGY and CDR2 is SAAAGT in the germline V gene. This CDR3 comprises 19 residues. V lost 4 bases and J lost 4, with 28 bases in between. The CDR3 is CASSSTRGQGIMSGTEAFF. The CDR3 region has the DNA TGTGCCAGCAGTTCAACCCGGGGGCAGGGAATAATGTCGGGCACTGAAGCTTTCTTT.

This clone was picked up a small number of times. The chain uses TRBV1 and TRBJ2-1. TRBV1 is given as a pseudogene. The CDR3 extends over 16 amino acids. The CDR3 DNA reads as TGCGCCAGCAGCCAAGAAGGTCGAAGCTCCTACAATGAGCAGTTCTTC. This translates into CASSQEGRSSYNEQFF.

There are many counts of this clone. The V gene is TRBV6-8, the J gene TRBJ2-1; 7 positions agree with TRBD1. CDR1 is MNHGY, CDR2 SAAAGT, per germline. V was clipped by 6 bases and J by 8 bases; unmatched bases: 4. The CDR3 covers 12 residues. DNA of the CDR3: TGTGCCAGCAGCCGGACAGGTCATGAGCAGTTCTTC. Its translation: CASSRTGHEQFF.

This clone is deemed medium-sized. The chain links TRBV12-5 to TRBJ1-1; D is ambiguous. From germline, CDR1 is LGHNT and CDR2 FRNRAP. The CDR3 is made up of 13 amino acids. Here the CDR3 reads CASGVPSYTEAFF. The CDR3 DNA is TGTGCCAGCGGGGTACCTTCTTACACTGAAGCTTTCTTT.

V usage is TRBV2 and J usage is TRBJ1-2; 9 bases are a match to TRBD1. This CDR3 contains 14 residues. Germline CDR1 reads SNHLY; CDR2 reads FYNNEI. The V and J ends lost 9 bases and 7 bases, in that order; junction bases with no gene match: 12. CDR3 coding DNA: TGTGCCAGTTCTCCGAGGACAGGGGTTAGTGGCTACACCTTC. It translates to CASSPRTGVSGYTF. The whole variable domain, filled in from reference TRBV2 and TRBJ1-2, reads EPEVTQTPSHQVTQMGQEVILRCVPISNHLYFYWYRQILGQKVEFLVSFYNNEISEKSEIFDDQFSVERPDGSNFTLKIRSTKLEDSAMYFCASSPRTGVSGYTFGSGTRLTVV.

For this clone: A read error may account for a junction end that differs from germline. The J gene is TRBJ2-1, the V gene TRBV6-8, with 11 bases matching TRBD2. Per the germline V gene, CDR1 is MNHGY and CDR2 is SAAAGT. This CDR3 contains 16 residues. The CDR3 DNA follows: TGTGCCATCAGTGGGGCTAGCGGGGGGTCATACAATGAGCAGTTCTTC. Protein product: CAISGASGGSYNEQFF.

In this sample, this clone turned up a few times. The CDR3 sequence: CASSQERGDEAFF. The CDR3 DNA reads TGCGCCAGCAGCCAAGAGAGAGGGGACGAAGCTTTCTTT. This rearrangement joins TRBV1 to TRBJ1-1. TRBV1 is a recognized pseudogene. CDR3 length: 13 residues.